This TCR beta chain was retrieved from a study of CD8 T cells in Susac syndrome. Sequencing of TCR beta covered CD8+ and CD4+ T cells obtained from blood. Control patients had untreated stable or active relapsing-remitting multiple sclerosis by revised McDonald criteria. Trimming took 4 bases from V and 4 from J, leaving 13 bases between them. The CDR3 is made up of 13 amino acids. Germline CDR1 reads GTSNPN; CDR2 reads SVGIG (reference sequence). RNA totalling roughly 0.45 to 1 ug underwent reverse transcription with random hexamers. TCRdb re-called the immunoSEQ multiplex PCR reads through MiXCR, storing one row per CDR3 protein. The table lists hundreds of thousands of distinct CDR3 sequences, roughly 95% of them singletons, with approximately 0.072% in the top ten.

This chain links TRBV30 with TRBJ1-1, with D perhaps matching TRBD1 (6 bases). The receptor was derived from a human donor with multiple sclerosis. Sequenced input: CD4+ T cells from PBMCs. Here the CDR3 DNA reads TGTGCCTGGAAAGGACAGAGAGGCACTGAAGCTTTCTTT. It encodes CAWKGQRGTEAFF.